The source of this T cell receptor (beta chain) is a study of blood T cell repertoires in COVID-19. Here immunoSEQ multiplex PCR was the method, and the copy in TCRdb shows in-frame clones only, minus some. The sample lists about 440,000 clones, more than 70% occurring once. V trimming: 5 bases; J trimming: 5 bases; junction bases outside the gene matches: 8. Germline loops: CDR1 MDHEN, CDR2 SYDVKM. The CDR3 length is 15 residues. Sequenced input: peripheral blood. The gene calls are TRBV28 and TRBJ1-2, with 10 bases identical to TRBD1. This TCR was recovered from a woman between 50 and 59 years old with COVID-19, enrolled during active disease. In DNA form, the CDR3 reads TGTGCCAGCAGTCCGCCGACAGGGGGCGCGTATGGCTACACCTTC. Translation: CASSPPTGGAYGYTF.